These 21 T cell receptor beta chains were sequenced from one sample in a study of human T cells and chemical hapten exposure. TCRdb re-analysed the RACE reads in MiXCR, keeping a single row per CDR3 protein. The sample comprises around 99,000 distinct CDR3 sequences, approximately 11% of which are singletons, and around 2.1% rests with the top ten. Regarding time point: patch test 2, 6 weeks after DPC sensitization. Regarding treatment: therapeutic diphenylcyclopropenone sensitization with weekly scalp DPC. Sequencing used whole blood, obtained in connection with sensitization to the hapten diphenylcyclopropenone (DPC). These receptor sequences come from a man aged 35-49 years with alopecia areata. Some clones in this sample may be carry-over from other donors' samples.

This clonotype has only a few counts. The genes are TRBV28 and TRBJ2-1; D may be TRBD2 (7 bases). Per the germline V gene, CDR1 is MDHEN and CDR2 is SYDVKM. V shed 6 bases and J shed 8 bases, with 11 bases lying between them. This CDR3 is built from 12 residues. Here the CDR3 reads CASSIGGHEQFF. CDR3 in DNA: TGTGCCAGCAGCATCGGGGGGCATGAGCAGTTCTTC.

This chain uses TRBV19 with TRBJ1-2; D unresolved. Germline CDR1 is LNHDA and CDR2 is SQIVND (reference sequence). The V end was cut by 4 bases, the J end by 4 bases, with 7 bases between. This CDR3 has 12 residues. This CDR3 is CASSTRTYGYTF. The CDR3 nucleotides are TGTGCCAGTAGTACGCGTACCTATGGCTACACCTTC.

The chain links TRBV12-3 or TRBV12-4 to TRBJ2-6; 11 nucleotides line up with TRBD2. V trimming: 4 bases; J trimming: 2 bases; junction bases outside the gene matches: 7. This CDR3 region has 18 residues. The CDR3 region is CASSYLGLAETGANVLTF. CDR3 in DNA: TGTGCCAGCAGTTACCTGGGACTAGCGGAGACTGGGGCCAACGTCCTGACTTTC.

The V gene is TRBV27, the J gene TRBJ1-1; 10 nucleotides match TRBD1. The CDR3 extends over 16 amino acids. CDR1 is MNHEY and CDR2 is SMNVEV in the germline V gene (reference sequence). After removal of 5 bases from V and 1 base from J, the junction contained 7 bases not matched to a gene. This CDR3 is CASSVDRGLKNTEAFF. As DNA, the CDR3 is TGTGCCAGCAGTGTGGACAGGGGGTTAAAGAACACTGAAGCTTTCTTT.

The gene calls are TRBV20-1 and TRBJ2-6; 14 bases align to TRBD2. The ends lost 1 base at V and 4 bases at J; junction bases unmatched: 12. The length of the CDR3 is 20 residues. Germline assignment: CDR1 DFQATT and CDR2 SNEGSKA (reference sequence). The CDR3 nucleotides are TGCAGTGCTAGAGTAGTTTGGGGGACTAGCGGGAGTTCCGGGGCCAACGTCCTGACTTTC. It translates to CSARVVWGTSGSSGANVLTF.

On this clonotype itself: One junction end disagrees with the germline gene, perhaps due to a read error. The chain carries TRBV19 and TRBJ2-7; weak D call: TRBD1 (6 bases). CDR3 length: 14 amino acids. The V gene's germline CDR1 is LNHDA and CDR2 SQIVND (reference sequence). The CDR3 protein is CASSIPGVNYEQNF. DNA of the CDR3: TGTGCCAGTAGTATCCCAGGGGTCAACTACGAGCAGAACTTC.

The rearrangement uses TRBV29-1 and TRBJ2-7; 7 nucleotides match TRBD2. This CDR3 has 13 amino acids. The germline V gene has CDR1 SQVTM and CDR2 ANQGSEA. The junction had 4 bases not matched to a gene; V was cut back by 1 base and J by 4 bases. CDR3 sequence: CSVEGGGGYEQYF. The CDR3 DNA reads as TGCAGCGTTGAAGGGGGGGGGGGTTACGAGCAGTACTTC.

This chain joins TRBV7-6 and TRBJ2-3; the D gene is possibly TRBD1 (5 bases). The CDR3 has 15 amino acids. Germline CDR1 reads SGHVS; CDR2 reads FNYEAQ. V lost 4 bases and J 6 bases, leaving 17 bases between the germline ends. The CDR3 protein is CASSSLPQGWDTQYF. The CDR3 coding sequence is TGTGCCAGCAGCTCCCTTCCGCAGGGATGGGATACGCAGTATTTT.

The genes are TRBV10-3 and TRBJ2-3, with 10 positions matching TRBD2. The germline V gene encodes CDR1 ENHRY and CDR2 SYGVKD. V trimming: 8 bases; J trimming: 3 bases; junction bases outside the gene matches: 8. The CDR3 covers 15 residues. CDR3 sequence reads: CAIEALAGSTDTQYF. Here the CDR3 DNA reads TGTGCCATCGAAGCACTAGCGGGAAGTACAGATACGCAGTATTTT.

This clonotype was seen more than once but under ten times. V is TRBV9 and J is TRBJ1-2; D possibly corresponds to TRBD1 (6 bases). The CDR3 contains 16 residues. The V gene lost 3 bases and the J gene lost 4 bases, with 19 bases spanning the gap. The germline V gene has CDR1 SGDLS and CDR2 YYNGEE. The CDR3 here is CASSASSGQSTYGYTF. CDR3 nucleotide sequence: TGTGCCAGCAGCGCCTCCTCAGGACAGAGCACCTATGGCTACACCTTC.

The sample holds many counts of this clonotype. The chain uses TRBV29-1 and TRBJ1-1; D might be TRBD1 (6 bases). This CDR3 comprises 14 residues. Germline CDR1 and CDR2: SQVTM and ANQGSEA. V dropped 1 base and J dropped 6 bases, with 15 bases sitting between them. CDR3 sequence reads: CSVEGDIVMAEAFF. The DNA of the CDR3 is TGCAGCGTTGAAGGGGACATCGTTATGGCTGAAGCTTTCTTT.

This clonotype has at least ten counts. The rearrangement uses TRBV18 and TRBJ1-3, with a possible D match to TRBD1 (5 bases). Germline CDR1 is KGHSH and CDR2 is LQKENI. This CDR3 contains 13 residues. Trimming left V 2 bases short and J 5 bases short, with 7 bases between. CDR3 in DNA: TGTGCCAGCTCACCAGCGGACAGAAACACCATATATTTT. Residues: CASSPADRNTIYF.

The CDR3 loop reads CASSKAGASFFNYGYTF. The DNA for the CDR3 is TGTGCCAGCAGCAAAGCTGGGGCATCCTTTTTTAACTATGGCTACACCTTC. The chain carries TRBV21-1 and TRBJ1-2; the D call of TRBD1 is as the table states it, not checked on the DNA. TRBV21-1 is a listed pseudogene. The CDR3 contains 17 residues.

CDR3 nucleotide sequence: TGTGCCAGCAGTAAGAAGGGGCCCACAGATACGCAGTATTTT. Amino acid sequence: CASSKKGPTDTQYF. The chain carries TRBV12-3 or TRBV12-4 and TRBJ2-3, with D possibly matching TRBD1 (5 bases). The CDR3 is made up of 14 amino acids. V was trimmed by 5 bases and J by 2 bases, leaving 11 bases between them.

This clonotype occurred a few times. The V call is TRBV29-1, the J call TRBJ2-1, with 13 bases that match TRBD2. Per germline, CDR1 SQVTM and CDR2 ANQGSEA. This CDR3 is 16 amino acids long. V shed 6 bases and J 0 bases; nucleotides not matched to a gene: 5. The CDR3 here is CSVFGLAGVSYNEQFF. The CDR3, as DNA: TGCAGCGTGTTTGGACTAGCGGGAGTCTCCTACAATGAGCAGTTCTTC.

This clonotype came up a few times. The CDR3 sequence is CAATALPSGDEQFF. The CDR3, as DNA: TGTGCCGCCACAGCCCTGCCCTCGGGGGATGAGCAGTTCTTC. V is TRBV10-3 and J is TRBJ2-1; possibly TRBD2 for D (6 bases). V lost 11 bases, J lost 8 bases, and 22 bases lay in between. CDR3 length equals 14 residues. Germline lookup yields CDR1 ENHRY and CDR2 SYGVKD.

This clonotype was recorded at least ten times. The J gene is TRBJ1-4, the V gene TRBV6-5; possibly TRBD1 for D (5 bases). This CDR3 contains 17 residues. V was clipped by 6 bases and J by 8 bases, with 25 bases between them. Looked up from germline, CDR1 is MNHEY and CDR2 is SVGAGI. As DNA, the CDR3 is TGTGCCAGCAGGCCCGACAATTCAGGGAACCTTAGGGAAAAACTGTTTTTT. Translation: CASRPDNSGNLREKLFF.

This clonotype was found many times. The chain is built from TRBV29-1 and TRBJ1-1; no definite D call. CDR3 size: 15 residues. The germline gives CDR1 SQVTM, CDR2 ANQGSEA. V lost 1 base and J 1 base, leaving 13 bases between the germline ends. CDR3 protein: CSVEVVKAANTEAFF. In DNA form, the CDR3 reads TGCAGCGTTGAAGTGGTTAAGGCTGCGAACACTGAAGCTTTCTTT.

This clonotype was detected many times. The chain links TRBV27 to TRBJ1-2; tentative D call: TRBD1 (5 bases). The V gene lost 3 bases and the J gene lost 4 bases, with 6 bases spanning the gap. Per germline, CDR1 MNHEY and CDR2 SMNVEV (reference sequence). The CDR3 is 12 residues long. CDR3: CASSLQGYGYTF. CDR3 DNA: TGTGCCAGCAGTTTGCAGGGCTATGGCTACACCTTC.

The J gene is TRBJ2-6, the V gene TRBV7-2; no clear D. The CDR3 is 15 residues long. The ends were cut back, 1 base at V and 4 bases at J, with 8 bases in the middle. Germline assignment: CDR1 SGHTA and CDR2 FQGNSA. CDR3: CASSLGLSGANVLTF. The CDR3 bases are TGTGCCAGCAGCTTAGGGTTGTCGGGGGCCAACGTCCTGACTTTC.

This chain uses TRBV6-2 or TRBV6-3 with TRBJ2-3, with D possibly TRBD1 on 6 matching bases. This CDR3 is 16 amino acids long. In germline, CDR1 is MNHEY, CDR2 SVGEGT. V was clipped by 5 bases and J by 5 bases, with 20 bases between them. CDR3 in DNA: TGTGCCAGCAGTCCGGGACAAATGGGTCACAGAGATACGCAGTATTTT. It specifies CASSPGQMGHRDTQYF.